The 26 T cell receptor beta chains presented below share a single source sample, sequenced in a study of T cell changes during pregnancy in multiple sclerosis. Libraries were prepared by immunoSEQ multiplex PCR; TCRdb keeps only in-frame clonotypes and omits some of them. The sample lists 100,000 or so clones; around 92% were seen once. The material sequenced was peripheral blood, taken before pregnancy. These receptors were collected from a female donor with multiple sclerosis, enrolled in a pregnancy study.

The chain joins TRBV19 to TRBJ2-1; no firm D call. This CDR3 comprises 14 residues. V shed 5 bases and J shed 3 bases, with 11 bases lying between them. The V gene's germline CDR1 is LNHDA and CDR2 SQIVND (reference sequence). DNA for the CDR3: TGTGCCAGTAGTTCAGAGCGATTCTACAATGAGCAGTTCTTC. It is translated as CASSSERFYNEQFF.

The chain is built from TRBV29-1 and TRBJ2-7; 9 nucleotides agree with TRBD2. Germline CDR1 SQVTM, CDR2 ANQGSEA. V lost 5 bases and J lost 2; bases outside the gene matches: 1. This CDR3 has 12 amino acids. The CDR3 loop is CSVTSGPYEQYF. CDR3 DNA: TGCAGCGTTACTAGCGGGCCCTACGAGCAGTACTTC.

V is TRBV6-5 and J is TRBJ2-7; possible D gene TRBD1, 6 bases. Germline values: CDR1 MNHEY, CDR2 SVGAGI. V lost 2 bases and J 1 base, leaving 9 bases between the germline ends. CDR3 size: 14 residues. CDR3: CASSYRDNSYEQYF. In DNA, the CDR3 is TGTGCCAGCAGTTACCGGGACAATTCCTACGAGCAGTACTTC.

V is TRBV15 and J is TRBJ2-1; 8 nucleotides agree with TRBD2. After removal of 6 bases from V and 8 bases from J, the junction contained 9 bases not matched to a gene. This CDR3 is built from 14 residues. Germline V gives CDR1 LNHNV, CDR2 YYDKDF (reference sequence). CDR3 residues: CATSLTGGFYEQFF. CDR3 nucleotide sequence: TGTGCCACCAGTTTAACGGGAGGGTTTTATGAGCAGTTCTTC. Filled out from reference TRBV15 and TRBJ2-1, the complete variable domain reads DAMVIQNPRYQVTQFGKPVTLSCSQTLNHNVMYWYQQKSSQAPKLLFHYYDKDFNNEADTPDNFQSRRPNTSFCFLDIRSPGLGDTAMYLCATSLTGGFYEQFFGPGTRLTVL.

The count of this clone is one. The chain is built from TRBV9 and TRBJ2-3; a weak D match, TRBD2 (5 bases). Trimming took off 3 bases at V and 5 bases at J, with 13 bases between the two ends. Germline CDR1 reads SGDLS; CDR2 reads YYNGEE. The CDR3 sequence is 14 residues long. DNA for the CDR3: TGTGCCAGCAGCGGAGGACGGGGAGAAGATACGCAGTATTTT. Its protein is CASSGGRGEDTQYF. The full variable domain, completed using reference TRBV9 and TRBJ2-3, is DSGVTQTPKHLITATGQRVTLRCSPRSGDLSVYWYQQSLDQGLQFLIQYYNGEERAKGNILERFSAQQFPDLHSELNLSSLELGDSALYFCASSGGRGEDTQYFGPGTRLTVL.

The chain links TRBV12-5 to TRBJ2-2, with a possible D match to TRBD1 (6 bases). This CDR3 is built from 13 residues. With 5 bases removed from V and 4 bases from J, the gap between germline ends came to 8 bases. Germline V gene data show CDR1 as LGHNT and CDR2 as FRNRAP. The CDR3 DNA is TGTGCTAGTGGTACAGGGCTCACCGGGGAGCTGTTTTTT. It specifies CASGTGLTGELFF.

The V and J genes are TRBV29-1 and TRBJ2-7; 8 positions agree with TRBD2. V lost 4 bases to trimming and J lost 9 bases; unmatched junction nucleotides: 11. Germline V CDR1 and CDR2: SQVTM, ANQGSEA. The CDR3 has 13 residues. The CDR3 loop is CSVGLAIHPGQYF. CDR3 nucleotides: TGCAGCGTTGGACTAGCGATCCACCCAGGGCAGTACTTC.

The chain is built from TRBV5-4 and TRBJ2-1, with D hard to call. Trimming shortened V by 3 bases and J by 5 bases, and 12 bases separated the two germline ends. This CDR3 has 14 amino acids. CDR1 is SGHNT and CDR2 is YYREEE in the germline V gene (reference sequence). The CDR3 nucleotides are TGTGCCAGCAGCTCCCCGACAAGAGACAATGAGCAGTTCTTC. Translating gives CASSSPTRDNEQFF.

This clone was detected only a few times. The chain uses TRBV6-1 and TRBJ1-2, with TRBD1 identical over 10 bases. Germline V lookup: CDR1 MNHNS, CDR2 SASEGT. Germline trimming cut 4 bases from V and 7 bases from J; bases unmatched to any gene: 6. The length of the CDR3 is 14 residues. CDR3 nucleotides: TGTGCCAGCAGTGTAACGGGACAGGGGCGTGGCTACACCTTC. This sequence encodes CASSVTGQGRGYTF.

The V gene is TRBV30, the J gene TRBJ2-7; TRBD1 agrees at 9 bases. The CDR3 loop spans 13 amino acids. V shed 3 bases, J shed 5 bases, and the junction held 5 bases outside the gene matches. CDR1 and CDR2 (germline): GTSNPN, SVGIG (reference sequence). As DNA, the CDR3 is TGTGCCTGGAGGGGGGACAGGGTCGACGAGCAGTACTTC. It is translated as CAWRGDRVDEQYF.

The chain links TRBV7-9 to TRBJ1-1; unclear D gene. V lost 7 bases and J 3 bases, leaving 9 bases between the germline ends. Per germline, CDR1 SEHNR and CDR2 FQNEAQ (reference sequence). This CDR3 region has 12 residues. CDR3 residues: CASTGYHTEAFF. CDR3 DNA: TGTGCCAGCACCGGGTATCACACTGAAGCTTTCTTT.

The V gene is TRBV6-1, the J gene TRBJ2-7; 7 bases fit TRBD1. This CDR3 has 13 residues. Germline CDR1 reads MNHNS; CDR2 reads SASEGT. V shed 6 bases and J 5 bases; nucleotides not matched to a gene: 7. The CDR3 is CASRLQGMDEQYF. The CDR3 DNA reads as TGTGCCAGCAGGTTACAGGGGATGGACGAGCAGTACTTC.

The CDR3 coding sequence is TGTGCCAGCAGTTCGACGGCCGGGGTGCGCACTGAAGCTTTCTTT. It translates to CASSSTAGVRTEAFF. J is TRBJ1-1 and V is TRBV5-6; D uncertain. CDR1 and CDR2 (germline): SGHDT, YYEEEE. This CDR3 spans 15 amino acids. V lost 5 bases and J lost 4, with 18 bases in between.

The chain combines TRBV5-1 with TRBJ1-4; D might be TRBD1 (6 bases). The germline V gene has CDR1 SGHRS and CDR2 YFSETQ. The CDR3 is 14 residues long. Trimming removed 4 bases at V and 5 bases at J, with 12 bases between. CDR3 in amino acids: CASSGGAGNEKLFF. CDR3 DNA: TGCGCCAGCAGCGGGGGGGCAGGGAATGAAAAACTGTTTTTT.

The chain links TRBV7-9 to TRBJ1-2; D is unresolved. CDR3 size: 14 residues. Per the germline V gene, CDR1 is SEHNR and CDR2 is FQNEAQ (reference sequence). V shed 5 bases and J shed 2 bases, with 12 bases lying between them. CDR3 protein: CASSTQTPNYGYTF. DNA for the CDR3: TGTGCCAGCAGCACCCAGACACCGAACTATGGCTACACCTTC.

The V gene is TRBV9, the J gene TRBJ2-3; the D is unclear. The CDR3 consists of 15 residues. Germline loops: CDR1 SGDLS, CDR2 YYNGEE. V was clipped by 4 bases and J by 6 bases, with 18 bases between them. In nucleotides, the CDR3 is TGTGCCAGCAGCCCCGTGGTACAACCGCGGGATACGCAGTATTTT. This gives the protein CASSPVVQPRDTQYF.

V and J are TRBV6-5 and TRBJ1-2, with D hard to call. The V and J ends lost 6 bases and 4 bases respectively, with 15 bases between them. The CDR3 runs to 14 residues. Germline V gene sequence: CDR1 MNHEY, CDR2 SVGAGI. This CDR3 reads CASSAGATPYGYTF. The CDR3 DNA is TGTGCCAGCAGCGCAGGTGCCACTCCCTATGGCTACACCTTC.

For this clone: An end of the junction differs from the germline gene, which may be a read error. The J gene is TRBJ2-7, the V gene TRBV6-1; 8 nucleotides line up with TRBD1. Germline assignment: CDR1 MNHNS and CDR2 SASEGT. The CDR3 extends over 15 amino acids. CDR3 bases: TGTGCCAGCAGTGAAGTAGGTTCGGGACAGGCACTCCTTAACTTC. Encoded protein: CASSEVGSGQALLNF.

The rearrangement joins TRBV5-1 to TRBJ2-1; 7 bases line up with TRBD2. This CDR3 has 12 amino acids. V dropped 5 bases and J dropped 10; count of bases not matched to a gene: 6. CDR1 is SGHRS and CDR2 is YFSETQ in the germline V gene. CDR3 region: CASRAPAGEQFF. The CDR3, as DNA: TGCGCCAGCAGAGCCCCAGCGGGAGAGCAGTTCTTC. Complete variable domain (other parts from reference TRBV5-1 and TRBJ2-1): KAGVTQTPRYLIKTRGQQVTLSCSPISGHRSVSWYQQTPGQGLQFLFEYFSETQRNKGNFPGRFSGRQFSNSRSEMNVSTLELGDSALYLCASRAPAGEQFFGPGTRLTVL.

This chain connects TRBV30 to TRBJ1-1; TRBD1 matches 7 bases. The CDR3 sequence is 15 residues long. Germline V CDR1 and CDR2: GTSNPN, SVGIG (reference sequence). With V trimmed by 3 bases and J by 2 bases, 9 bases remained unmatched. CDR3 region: CAWSPGQRTNTEAFF. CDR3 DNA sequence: TGTGCCTGGAGCCCGGGACAGAGGACCAACACTGAAGCTTTCTTT. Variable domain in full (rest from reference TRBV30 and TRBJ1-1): SQTIHQWPATLVQPVGSPLSLECTVEGTSNPNLYWYRQAAGRGLQLLFYSVGIGQISSEVPQNLSASRPQDRQFILSSKKLLLSDSGFYLCAWSPGQRTNTEAFFGQGTRLTVV.

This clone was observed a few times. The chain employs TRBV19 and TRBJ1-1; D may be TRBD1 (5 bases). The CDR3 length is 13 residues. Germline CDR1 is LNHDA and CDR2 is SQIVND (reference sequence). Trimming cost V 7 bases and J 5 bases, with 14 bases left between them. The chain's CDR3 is CASKSQGLTEAFF. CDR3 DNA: TGTGCCAGTAAATCTCAGGGTCTGACTGAAGCTTTCTTT.

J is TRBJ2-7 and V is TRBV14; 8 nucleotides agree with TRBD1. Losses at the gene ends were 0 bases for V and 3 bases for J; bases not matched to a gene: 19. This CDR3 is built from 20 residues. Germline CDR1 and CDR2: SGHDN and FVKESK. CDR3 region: CASSQDLFRTGLSVGYEQYF. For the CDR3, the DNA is TGTGCCAGCAGCCAAGATCTCTTCCGGACAGGGTTATCGGTGGGCTACGAGCAGTACTTC.

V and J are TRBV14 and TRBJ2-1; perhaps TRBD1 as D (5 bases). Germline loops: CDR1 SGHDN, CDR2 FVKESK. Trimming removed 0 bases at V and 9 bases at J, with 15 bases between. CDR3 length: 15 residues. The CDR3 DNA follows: TGTGCCAGCAGCCAAGAATGGCAGGGTAGAAGTGAGCAGTTCTTC. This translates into CASSQEWQGRSEQFF.

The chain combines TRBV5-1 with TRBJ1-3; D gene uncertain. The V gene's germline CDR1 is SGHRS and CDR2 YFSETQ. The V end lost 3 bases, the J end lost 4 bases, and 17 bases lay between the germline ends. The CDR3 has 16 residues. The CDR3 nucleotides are TGCGCCAGCAGCTCGGGAGGCGGAGGAGACGGAAACACCATATATTTT. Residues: CASSSGGGGDGNTIYF.

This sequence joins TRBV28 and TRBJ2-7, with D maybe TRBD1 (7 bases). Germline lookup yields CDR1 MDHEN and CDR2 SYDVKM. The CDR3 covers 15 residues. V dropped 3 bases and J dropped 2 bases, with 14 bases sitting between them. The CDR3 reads CASSFFRRGAYEQYF. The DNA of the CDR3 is TGTGCCAGCAGTTTCTTTCGCAGGGGGGCCTACGAGCAGTACTTC.

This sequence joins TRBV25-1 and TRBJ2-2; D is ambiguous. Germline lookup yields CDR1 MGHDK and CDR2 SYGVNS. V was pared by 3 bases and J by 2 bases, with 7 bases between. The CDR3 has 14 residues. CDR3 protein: CASSDGSNTGELFF. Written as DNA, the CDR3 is TGTGCCAGCAGTGACGGGTCCAACACCGGGGAGCTGTTTTTT. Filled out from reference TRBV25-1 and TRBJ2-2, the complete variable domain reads EADIYQTPRYLVIGTGKKITLECSQTMGHDKMYWYQQDPGMELHLIHYSYGVNSTEKGDLSSESTVSRIRTEHFPLTLESARPSHTSQYLCASSDGSNTGELFFGEGSRLTVL.